The 21 T cell receptor beta chains below all came from one sample that was sequenced in a study of shared T cell receptors in the human thymus. TCRdb keeps only in-frame clones here, not all; method: immunoSEQ multiplex PCR. Altogether more than 550,000 clones are present, around 87% being singletons, with the ten largest covering approximately 0.0097%. These data were likewise used in another study, on human thymus T cells.

The specimen was thymocytes. Source of these receptors: a boy under two years old with a congenital heart defect.

This clone was seen more than once but under ten times. The chain combines TRBV6-5 with TRBJ1-6; 8 nucleotides agree with TRBD1. There are 15 residues in the CDR3. Looked up from germline, CDR1 is MNHEY and CDR2 is SVGAGI. With 4 bases clipped from V and 9 bases from J, the junction kept 8 bases outside the gene matches. For the CDR3, the DNA is TGTGCCAGCAGTTCAGACAGGGGTACGACTTCACCCCTCCACTTT. As protein: CASSSDRGTTSPLHF.

The chain combines TRBV6-1 with TRBJ1-5; D is unresolved. Trimming pared 1 base from V and 0 bases from J, leaving 16 bases between. The CDR3 has 18 amino acids. CDR1 is MNHNS and CDR2 is SASEGT in the germline V gene. Written as DNA, the CDR3 is TGTGCCAGCAGTGAAGGGGCAGGATTCCGTAGTAGCAATCAGCCCCAGCATTTT. Translated: CASSEGAGFRSSNQPQHF.

This sequence joins TRBV28 and TRBJ1-4; no reliable D call. V lost 8 bases and J lost 0, with 10 bases in between. The V gene's germline CDR1 is MDHEN and CDR2 SYDVKM. The CDR3 has 14 amino acids. The CDR3: CASLSHSTNEKLFF. The CDR3 region has the DNA TGTGCCAGCCTGAGCCATTCAACTAATGAAAAACTGTTTTTT.

This clone was recorded once. The V gene is TRBV4-3, the J gene TRBJ1-2; D gene uncertain. The germline V and J ends were trimmed by 3 bases and 2 bases, with 10 bases remaining between them. The CDR3 is made up of 14 amino acids. The germline CDR1 and CDR2 sequences are LGHNA and YSLEER. CDR3 DNA: TGCGCCAGCAGCCAGTCCGGGAGAAACTATGGCTACACCTTC. It encodes CASSQSGRNYGYTF.

The chain is built from TRBV5-6 and TRBJ1-6, with D possibly TRBD1 on 5 matching bases. Germline loops: CDR1 SGHDT, CDR2 YYEEEE. Trimming removed 2 bases from V and 4 bases from J, with 7 bases in between. The CDR3 has 14 residues. DNA for the CDR3: TGTGCCAGCAGCTTACAGGCGTATAATTCACCCCTCCACTTT. Protein product: CASSLQAYNSPLHF.

The chain carries TRBV28 and TRBJ1-4; D is possibly TRBD1 (6 bases). Germline V CDR1 and CDR2: MDHEN, SYDVKM. The V and J ends lost 5 bases and 8 bases respectively, with 15 bases between them. CDR3 length: 14 amino acids. The CDR3 DNA is TGTGCCAGCAGTGCCCAGGGGCGATGGGAAAAACTGTTTTTT. Its protein is CASSAQGRWEKLFF.

The genes are TRBV9 and TRBJ2-7, with a possible D match to TRBD1 (6 bases). V was cut by 0 bases and J by 6 bases, with 13 bases left in between. The CDR3 runs 14 residues. The germline V gene has CDR1 SGDLS and CDR2 YYNGEE. Here the CDR3 DNA reads TGTGCCAGCAGCGTAGGCCAGGGGCAGGGCGAGCAGTACTTC. Translated: CASSVGQGQGEQYF.

Notes on this clone: A read error may produce the germline difference seen at one junction end. The chain carries TRBV11-3 and TRBJ2-7; the D gene is possibly TRBD2 (6 bases). In germline, CDR1 is SGHNT, CDR2 YENEEA. This CDR3 region has 13 residues. This chain's CDR3 is CASSLTSSHEQYF. CDR3 nucleotides: TGTGCCAGCAGCCTCACTAGCTCCCACGAGCAGTACTTC.

The chain joins TRBV5-1 to TRBJ2-1; D might be TRBD2 (6 bases). V lost 6 bases, J lost 9 bases, and 25 bases lay in between. Germline assignment: CDR1 SGHRS and CDR2 YFSETQ. The CDR3 is 16 residues long. The CDR3 nucleotides are TGCGCCAGCATCCCCCATCCCGCGACTAGTAGTTTTGAGCAGTTCTTC. It yields the protein CASIPHPATSSFEQFF.

This clone was seen just once. The chain joins TRBV6-1 to TRBJ2-1; 10 nucleotides line up with TRBD2. The CDR3 has 20 residues. The junction had 19 bases not matched to a gene; V was cut back by 1 base and J by 7 bases. From germline, CDR1 is MNHNS and CDR2 SASEGT. CDR3 sequence (DNA): TGTGCCAGCAGTGAAGGAGGTGGAGCGGGGGGGCTAGTTTTTTGGAATGAGCAGTTCTTC. The encoded protein is CASSEGGGAGGLVFWNEQFF.

The chain uses TRBV28 and TRBJ2-1; D not resolved. Trimming pared 4 bases from V and 5 bases from J, leaving 12 bases between. The germline CDR1 and CDR2 sequences are MDHEN and SYDVKM. The CDR3 sequence is 14 residues long. DNA of the CDR3: TGTGCCAGCAGTTCTGGGCGTGAAGACAATGAGCAGTTCTTC. This gives the protein CASSSGREDNEQFF. The variable domain in full, with the rest retrieved from reference TRBV28 and TRBJ2-1, is DVKVTQSSRYLVKRTGEKVFLECVQDMDHENMFWYRQDPGLGLRLIYFSYDVKMKEKGDIPEGYSVSREKKERFSLILESASTNQTSMYLCASSSGREDNEQFFGPGTRLTVL.

This chain links TRBV10-3 with TRBJ2-1; 8 positions agree with TRBD1. The CDR3 is 13 residues long. V gave up 6 bases and J gave up 8 bases; unmatched junction bases: 6. Germline lookup yields CDR1 ENHRY and CDR2 SYGVKD. CDR3 in amino acids: CAIRDRALDEQFF. CDR3 nucleotides: TGTGCCATCAGGGACAGGGCCCTAGATGAGCAGTTCTTC.

The chain employs TRBV28 and TRBJ2-7, with 14 nucleotides matching TRBD2. The CDR3 length is 16 residues. Germline V gene data show CDR1 as MDHEN and CDR2 as SYDVKM. Trimming removed 2 bases from V and 2 bases from J; junction bases left unmatched: 2. This CDR3 is CASSLGGLAGAYEQYF. The CDR3, as DNA: TGTGCCAGCAGTTTAGGGGGACTAGCGGGAGCCTACGAGCAGTACTTC.

The genes are TRBV2 and TRBJ1-2; possible D gene TRBD1, 6 bases. CDR3 length: 13 residues. The ends were cut back, 8 bases at V and 4 bases at J, with 14 bases in the middle. CDR1 is SNHLY and CDR2 is FYNNEI in the germline V gene. CDR3 coding DNA: TGTGCCAGCGGAAGGGGGGGCAGCTATGGCTACACCTTC. Encoded protein: CASGRGGSYGYTF.

The chain combines TRBV28 with TRBJ1-3, with 7 nucleotides matching TRBD1. Per the germline V gene, CDR1 is MDHEN and CDR2 is SYDVKM. Trimming took 5 bases from V and 4 from J; bases not matched to a gene: 8. The CDR3 is 15 amino acids. The CDR3 region is CASSHAGDSGNTIYF. The CDR3 nucleotides read TGTGCCAGCAGTCACGCTGGGGACAGCGGAAACACCATATATTTT.

On this clone itself: The junction does not match germline at one end; this may be a read error. The chain combines TRBV2 with TRBJ1-2; possibly TRBD1 for D (5 bases). CDR1 SNHLY and CDR2 FYNNEI come from the germline V gene. The CDR3 runs to 14 residues. In DNA, the CDR3 is TGTGCCAGCAGTGTTTGGGGGAAGCGGGATGGCTACCCCTTC. Encoded protein: CASSVWGKRDGYPF.

The chain is built from TRBV2 and TRBJ2-3; TRBD2 agrees at 9 bases. Trimming took 8 bases from V and 4 from J; bases not matched to a gene: 7. The CDR3 covers 14 residues. Germline V gene data show CDR1 as SNHLY and CDR2 as FYNNEI. CDR3 sequence: CASGCGGAADTQYF. CDR3 DNA: TGTGCCAGCGGATGCGGGGGGGCGGCAGATACGCAGTATTTT.

V is TRBV25-1 and J is TRBJ2-5; 7 bases fit TRBD1. The CDR3 is 16 amino acids. CDR1 MGHDK and CDR2 SYGVNS come from the germline V gene. V lost 3 bases, J lost 0 bases, and 7 bases stayed unmatched. In DNA form, the CDR3 reads TGTGCCAGCAGTGACTACCAAACAGGGGACCAAGAGACCCAGTACTTC. It codes for CASSDYQTGDQETQYF.

The chain uses TRBV28 and TRBJ1-3, with D possibly TRBD1 on 6 matching bases. The CDR3 is 17 residues long. V lost 5 bases to trimming and J lost 0 bases, with 17 bases between them. Looked up from germline, CDR1 is MDHEN and CDR2 is SYDVKM. DNA for the CDR3: TGTGCCAGCAGTCCCCGGCCCCAGACAGGCTCTGGAAACACCATATATTTT. Its translation is CASSPRPQTGSGNTIYF.

This clone was observed a few times. This sequence joins TRBV4-3 and TRBJ2-5, with 11 bases lining up with TRBD2. Germline V gene data show CDR1 as LGHNA and CDR2 as YSLEER. V lost 4 bases to trimming and J lost 9 bases; unmatched junction nucleotides: 16. This CDR3 has 17 amino acids. The CDR3 loop reads CASSLTTGTSGVAAQYF. CDR3 nucleotide sequence: TGCGCCAGCAGCCTCACCACCGGGACTAGCGGTGTCGCGGCCCAGTACTTC.

The chain combines TRBV5-1 with TRBJ1-1; 9 bases map to TRBD1. The ends lost 2 bases at V and 1 base at J; junction bases unmatched: 9. CDR1 is SGHRS and CDR2 is YFSETQ in the germline V gene. This CDR3 region has 17 residues. The CDR3 loop is CASSFGVTGGPNTEAFF. DNA for the CDR3: TGCGCCAGCAGCTTCGGGGTAACAGGGGGCCCGAACACTGAAGCTTTCTTT. The entire variable domain, with the rest obtained from reference TRBV5-1 and TRBJ1-1, is as follows: KAGVTQTPRYLIKTRGQQVTLSCSPISGHRSVSWYQQTPGQGLQFLFEYFSETQRNKGNFPGRFSGRQFSNSRSEMNVSTLELGDSALYLCASSFGVTGGPNTEAFFGQGTRLTVV.